One and the same sample provided the 4 T cell receptor beta chains below, sequenced in a study of technical replicates of blood from four donors. Clones were read by immunoSEQ multiplex PCR, and TCRdb kept only the in-frame ones, dropping some. The table records 75,000 to 100,000 clones, approximately 96% of them present only once. Sequenced sample: T cells isolated from PBMCs. Receptor source: a human donor in good health.

This chain links TRBV6-6 with TRBJ1-2, with D possibly being TRBD1 (6 bases). V was pared by 8 bases and J by 3 bases, with 19 bases between. Germline V gives CDR1 MNHNY, CDR2 SVGAGI (reference sequence). The CDR3 loop spans 15 amino acids. CDR3 protein: CASLGEFRGHYGYTF. The DNA of the CDR3 is TGTGCCAGCTTGGGAGAATTCAGGGGACACTATGGCTACACCTTC.

CDR3 DNA: TGTGCCAGCAGTTCTTCCAGGGGCACTGAAGCTTTCTTT. Translating gives CASSSSRGTEAFF. The J gene is TRBJ1-1, the V gene TRBV6-5; tentatively, D is TRBD1 (6 bases). Germline-derived CDR1 and CDR2 are MNHEY and SVGAGI. V shed 4 bases and J shed 4 bases, with 10 bases lying between them. The CDR3 covers 13 residues.

The rearrangement uses TRBV5-6 and TRBJ1-1; D unresolved. CDR1 SGHDT and CDR2 YYEEEE come from the germline V gene. Trimming cost V 4 bases and J 3 bases, with 4 bases left between them. This CDR3 region has 11 residues. CDR3 in amino acids: CASSRDTEAFF. CDR3 DNA sequence: TGTGCCAGCAGCCGAGACACTGAAGCTTTCTTT. Full variable domain (outside the CDR3, taken from reference TRBV5-6 and TRBJ1-1): DAGVTQSPTHLIKTRGQQVTLRCSPKSGHDTVSWYQQALGQGPQFIFQYYEEEERQRGNFPDRFSGHQFPNYSSELNVNALLLGDSALYLCASSRDTEAFFGQGTRLTVV.

J is TRBJ2-3 and V is TRBV15; 9 bases map to TRBD1. Germline CDR1 reads LNHNV; CDR2 reads YYDKDF (reference sequence). The CDR3 has 14 amino acids. Trimming cost V 5 bases and J 6 bases; bases outside gene matches: 6. The CDR3 nucleotides are TGTGCCACCAGCGGGGACAGGGAGTTGGATACGCAGTATTTT. It is translated as CATSGDRELDTQYF.